This TCR beta chain comes out of a study of shared clonotypes between healthy human individuals (dated by TCRdb to about 2020). For the study in its entirety: The cohort comprised two women and a few men aged 18 to 49 years. Between about 0.94 and 8.9 billion PBMCs per donor were obtained by leukapheresis. The study deeply sequenced blood TCR repertoires of roughly five healthy adults to estimate repertoire size and the extent of clonotype sharing between individuals. To increase sequencing depth and limit assay-specific biases, TCR repertoire library preparation and sequencing were carried out by different laboratories using diverse techniques. For each donor, CD4 naive and CD4 memory were each given three plates, CD8 naive was given two plates, and CD8 memory was given one plate.

Donors were healthy HIV-negative adults with no recently reported acute infections or vaccinations. Every donor was a Caucasian adult living in Nashville, Tennessee, USA. CD4+ T cells were enriched by magnetic negative selection; naive cells were then positively selected on CD45RA, and the negative fraction formed the memory subset. Blood was obtained by leukapheresis, after which PBMCs were separated by Ficoll-Histopaque density gradient centrifugation and cryopreserved in liquid nitrogen vapor phase. Purity and quantity of every magnetically sorted T cell population were checked by analytical flow cytometry. Genomic DNA was isolated from each sorted fraction and quantified by UV absorbance on a Nanodrop 2000c. This clone was detected once. Its recognized antigen is unknown. No quality values exist for individual bases; no much larger clone is one base distant. Using the deep immunoSEQ assay, multiplex PCR amplified TCR CDR3 regions from genomic DNA. For each cell subset, the extracted genomic DNA was distributed evenly across all wells of several immunoSEQ 96-well plates, and each plate served as one replicate. Each replicate PCR for sorted subsets received roughly 200 ng genomic DNA, equal to roughly 30,000 T cell genomes. Purified libraries were measured with a Qubit 3.0 fluorometer, size-checked on a Bioanalyzer 2100, and measured again with the KAPA Library Quantification kit. A separate single-read 150-cycle Illumina NextSeq 550 flow cell was used to sequence each immunoSEQ 96-well plate. For the original study's pipeline: Because the immunoSEQ output held only junctional sequences and lacked quality scores, the filtering could not match the filtering applied to full-length reads. To assign V/J genes and CDR3, sequences were annotated using PyIR, a Python wrapper for IgBLAST v1.9, with IMGT germline references. Reads with weak V/J assignments (E-value above 1e-6), missing CDR3, stop codons, out-of-frame junctions, or ambiguous translated residues were removed. V3J clonotypes were defined as sequences sharing the same inferred V gene, J gene, and CDR3 amino acid sequence. To compute the percentage overlap between repertoires, the number of shared unique clonotypes was divided by the size of the smaller repertoire. Repertoire richness was assessed with RTK rarefaction, the Chao1 estimator, and Recon v2.1 estimates of unobserved clonotypes. Generation probabilities were computed with OLGA for all TCRbeta clonotypes obtained by the gDNA method from a few donors. Entries here come from immuneACCESS through TCRdb and include only in-frame sequences with V and J called. Some clones fail to appear in such tables; in the studies checked, an unresolved V gene covers under half of the shortfall, and the cause of the remainder is unknown. The DNA was the basis for D and trimming; V, J and clone size are from that table. This sample gives about 1.1 million clones in total; roughly 74% of them show up just once. The ten largest clones add up to roughly 0.65% of the sample.

The CDR3 has 13 amino acids, counting the end cysteine and phenylalanine. The sequence is cut down to CDR3 DNA, 39 bases in frame from base 1. Relative to germline, V is 3 bases shorter and J is 4 bases shorter, with 6 bases between their ends. Beyond this particular receptor, the publication reports: Naive subsets generally had larger estimated clonotype richness than memory subsets did. The genetic and exposure-history diversity represented was limited by the small number of donors. Only blood was sampled, and tissue TCR repertoires likely differ from those in blood. Higher generation probabilities were observed for clonotypes shared by all four sorted-subset donors than for non-shared clonotypes. Based on pairwise subsampling, the degree of clonotype sharing among donors was expected to be affected by sequencing depth. Sharing across several donors was observed for around 5% of naive CD4, over 3% of naive CD8, over 2% of memory CD4, and roughly 0.4% of memory CD8 clonotypes. Rarefaction of sorted-subset datasets indicated incomplete sequencing despite the large sequencing depth.

This receptor was taken from a man between 18 and 35 years old in good health. Some clones in this sample may be carry-over from other donors' samples. This receptor chain uses TRBV23-1 and TRBJ2-2; the D segment cannot be called with confidence. TRBV23-1 is placed among ORFs of uncertain function. The source material was memory CD4+ T cells from PBMCs. Reading the label with the study, this specimen's cell subset or site is: CD45RA-negative fraction. The CDR3 loop reads CASSQFGTGELFF. The nucleotides read TGCGCCAGCAGTCAGTTTGGCACCGGGGAGCTGTTTTTT.